This T cell receptor beta chain is drawn from a study of response to subunit inactivated influenza vaccine. Deletions cut 7 bases from V and 5 bases from J, with 14 bases between. Per germline, CDR1 SGHRS and CDR2 YFSETQ. The CDR3 covers 13 residues. This clonotype came up many times. MiXCR, run by TCRdb on the RT-PCR reads, gives a single entry per CDR3 protein. The table includes 500,000 to 600,000 distinct CDR3 sequences, approximately 10% detected once. This specimen consisted of PBMCs from blood, obtained on the day of vaccination. The sequence was collected from a man aged 45-65 years who received an inactivated influenza vaccine. The chain is built from TRBV5-1 and TRBJ2-3, with a weak D call TRBD1 (6 bases). The CDR3 coding sequence is TGCGCCAGCGGACACAGGGTTCTAGATACGCAGTATTTT. Translating gives CASGHRVLDTQYF.